A selection of T cell receptor beta chains follows, all from one sample in a study of blood T cell repertoires in COVID-19. The assay was immunoSEQ multiplex PCR, and TCRdb's table has in-frame clones only and misses some. In the table there are 190,000 or so clones, 80% to 90% of which are singletons. Sequencing input: peripheral blood. The receptors shown here come from a woman aged 18 to 35 who had recovered from COVID-19. Both conserved end residues are part of each CDR3. A D gene is named only where the DNA matches it firmly. Clone size is not always given. Where it is, it says once, few, many or a class for expanded clones.

j_gene: TRBJ1-6; d_gene: TRBD1; abundance: once; v_gene: TRBV28; len: 16; CDR3nt: TGTGCCAGCAGTCCCCGGGACAGGGTATATAATTCACCCCTCCACTTT; CDR3aa: CASSPRDRVYNSPLHF
j_gene: TRBJ2-4; d_gene: .; abundance: .; v_gene: TRBV7-2; len: 12; CDR3nt: TGTGCCAGCAGCACCCCGGTAAACATTCAGTACTTC; CDR3aa: CASSTPVNIQYF
j_gene: TRBJ1-2; d_gene: TRBD1; abundance: few; v_gene: TRBV7-2; len: 14; CDR3nt: TGTGCCAGCCTGCCGGGACAGGGTACCTATGGCTACACCTTC; CDR3aa: CASLPGQGTYGYTF
j_gene: TRBJ2-2; d_gene: .; abundance: .; v_gene: TRBV14; len: 16; CDR3nt: TGTGCCAGCAGCCAGCGGTCACTTTGGAACACCGGGGAGCTGTTTTTT; CDR3aa: CASSQRSLWNTGELFF
j_gene: TRBJ1-1; d_gene: .; abundance: .; v_gene: TRBV18; len: 15; CDR3nt: TGTGCCAGCTCACCAGGAGAGAATATGAACACTGAAGCTTTCTTT; CDR3aa: CASSPGENMNTEAFF
j_gene: TRBJ1-5; d_gene: .; abundance: .; v_gene: TRBV6-6; len: 15; CDR3nt: TGTGCCAGCAGTAGCACAGGGTTCAACAATCAGCCCCAGCATTTT; CDR3aa: CASSSTGFNNQPQHF
j_gene: TRBJ2-1; d_gene: .; abundance: .; v_gene: TRBV19; len: 17; CDR3nt: TGTGCCAGTAGTATAGGTGGGTCGGGTCCCCACTACAATGAGCAGTTCTTC; CDR3aa: CASSIGGSGPHYNEQFF
j_gene: TRBJ1-5; d_gene: .; abundance: .; v_gene: TRBV15; len: 18; CDR3nt: TGTGCCACCAGCACTCTACAGGAGATGGGCCGTCGCAATCAGCCCCAGCATTTT; CDR3aa: CATSTLQEMGRRNQPQHF
j_gene: TRBJ1-1; d_gene: .; abundance: .; v_gene: TRBV30; len: 14; CDR3nt: TGTGCCTGGAGCCAGGGCAGACCTAACACTGAAGCTTTCTTT; CDR3aa: CAWSQGRPNTEAFF
j_gene: TRBJ1-6; d_gene: TRBD1; abundance: many; v_gene: TRBV6-2/TRBV6-3; len: 14; CDR3nt: TGTGCCAGCAGTTACGGGACAGGGACTTCACCCCTCCACTTT; CDR3aa: CASSYGTGTSPLHF
j_gene: TRBJ1-1; d_gene: TRBD1; abundance: .; v_gene: TRBV2; len: 16; CDR3nt: TGTGCCAGCAGTGAAGAAGGGACAGGGATAGACACTGAAGCTTTCTTT; CDR3aa: CASSEEGTGIDTEAFF
j_gene: TRBJ2-3; d_gene: .; abundance: .; v_gene: TRBV9; len: 15; CDR3nt: TGTGCCAGCAGCGCGATAGCGTCGGGCACAGATACGCAGTATTTT; CDR3aa: CASSAIASGTDTQYF
j_gene: TRBJ2-3; d_gene: .; abundance: .; v_gene: TRBV7-2; len: 14; CDR3nt: TGTGCCAGCAGCCCAAGGAGCCGGGCAGATACGCAGTATTTT; CDR3aa: CASSPRSRADTQYF
j_gene: TRBJ2-3; d_gene: TRBD2; abundance: .; v_gene: TRBV19; len: 16; CDR3nt: TGTGCCAGTAGTCCAGCGGGGGCCTCTAGCACAGATACGCAGTATTTT; CDR3aa: CASSPAGASSTDTQYF
j_gene: TRBJ1-2; d_gene: TRBD1; abundance: .; v_gene: TRBV9; len: 13; CDR3nt: TGTGCCAGCTCCCGGGACAGGGGGCTTGGCTACACCTTC; CDR3aa: CASSRDRGLGYTF
j_gene: TRBJ1-5; d_gene: .; abundance: once; v_gene: TRBV5-5; len: 15; CDR3nt: TGTGCCAGCAGCCCGGACAGTTATAGCAATCAGCCCCAGCATTTT; CDR3aa: CASSPDSYSNQPQHF
j_gene: TRBJ1-1; d_gene: .; abundance: .; v_gene: TRBV25-1; len: 13; CDR3nt: TGTGCCAGCAGGGTGGCCTGGAACACTGAAGCTTTCTTT; CDR3aa: CASRVAWNTEAFF
j_gene: TRBJ2-1; d_gene: TRBD2; abundance: .; v_gene: TRBV27; len: 15; CDR3nt: TGTGCCAGCAGCCGACTAGCGGGAGGGAGGTATGAGCAGTTCTTC; CDR3aa: CASSRLAGGRYEQFF
j_gene: TRBJ2-2; d_gene: TRBD2; abundance: .; v_gene: TRBV7-2; len: 15; CDR3nt: TGTGCCAGCATCCGGACTAGCGGGAGAACCGGGGAGCTGTTTTTT; CDR3aa: CASIRTSGRTGELFF
j_gene: TRBJ2-2; d_gene: .; abundance: .; v_gene: TRBV12-3/TRBV12-4; len: 13; CDR3nt: TGTGCCAGCAGAACCAGGGACACCGGGGAGCTGTTTTTT; CDR3aa: CASRTRDTGELFF
j_gene: TRBJ1-2; d_gene: .; abundance: few; v_gene: TRBV10-3; len: 13; CDR3nt: TGTGCCCTCTCCCGCGACAGGCTAAGTGGCTACACCTTC; CDR3aa: CALSRDRLSGYTF
j_gene: TRBJ1-6; d_gene: .; abundance: .; v_gene: TRBV23-1; len: 19; CDR3nt: TGCGCCAGCAGTCAAATTGGGCCGACCGATAGCTCCTATAATTCACCCCTCCACTTT; CDR3aa: CASSQIGPTDSSYNSPLHF
j_gene: TRBJ2-3; d_gene: .; abundance: .; v_gene: TRBV19; len: 15; CDR3nt: TGTGCCAGTAGGAGGAGGGGGCCTAGCACAGATACGCAGTATTTT; CDR3aa: CASRRRGPSTDTQYF
j_gene: TRBJ2-1; d_gene: TRBD1; abundance: .; v_gene: TRBV6-5; len: 13; CDR3nt: TGTGCCAGCAGTTCACAGGGGGCCCATGAGCAGTTCTTC; CDR3aa: CASSSQGAHEQFF
j_gene: TRBJ1-2; d_gene: .; abundance: .; v_gene: TRBV7-9; len: 12; CDR3nt: TGTGCCAGCAGCCAGGGATCACTGGGCTACACCTTC; CDR3aa: CASSQGSLGYTF
j_gene: TRBJ2-5; d_gene: .; abundance: .; v_gene: TRBV4-2; len: 17; CDR3nt: TGTGCCAGCAGACACGAACTAAGCCCGGCGAGCCAAGAGACCCAGTACTTC; CDR3aa: CASRHELSPASQETQYF
j_gene: TRBJ2-5; d_gene: TRBD2; abundance: .; v_gene: TRBV5-6; len: 14; CDR3nt: TGTGCCAGCAGCCGGGGGGAGTACCAAGAGACCCAGTACTTC; CDR3aa: CASSRGEYQETQYF
j_gene: TRBJ1-4; d_gene: .; abundance: .; v_gene: TRBV21-1; len: 16; CDR3nt: TGTGCCAGCAGCAATGAACCTACTACAACTAATGAAAAACTGTTTTTT; CDR3aa: CASSNEPTTTNEKLFF
j_gene: TRBJ1-2; d_gene: .; abundance: .; v_gene: TRBV20-1; len: 13; CDR3nt: TGCAGTGCTAGTACCGGGGAGGGCTATGGCTACACCTTC; CDR3aa: CSASTGEGYGYTF
j_gene: TRBJ1-2; d_gene: TRBD1; abundance: .; v_gene: TRBV6-5; len: 14; CDR3nt: TGTGCCAGCACCCCGGTGACAGGGTTGGATGGCTACACCTTC; CDR3aa: CASTPVTGLDGYTF
j_gene: TRBJ2-1; d_gene: .; abundance: once; v_gene: TRBV30; len: 19; CDR3nt: TGTGCCTGTGCCAAAGGAAGGGTTCTAGCCCGCAGCTCCTACAATGAGCAGTTCTTC; CDR3aa: CACAKGRVLARSSYNEQFF
j_gene: TRBJ2-1; d_gene: .; abundance: .; v_gene: TRBV24-1; len: 15; CDR3nt: TGTGCCACCAGTGACGTCGGGGGGACACCGAATGAGCAGTTCTTC; CDR3aa: CATSDVGGTPNEQFF
j_gene: TRBJ2-2; d_gene: .; abundance: .; v_gene: TRBV21-1; len: 16; CDR3nt: TGTGCCAGCACAAACCCGGGACAGCTGAACACCGGGGAGCTGTTTTTT; CDR3aa: CASTNPGQLNTGELFF
j_gene: TRBJ1-1; d_gene: .; abundance: .; v_gene: TRBV7-9; len: 14; CDR3nt: TGTGCCAGCAGCCGGGAGGGGTTGGGCACTGAAGCTTTCTTT; CDR3aa: CASSREGLGTEAFF
j_gene: TRBJ1-2; d_gene: .; abundance: .; v_gene: TRBV28; len: 14; CDR3nt: TGTGCCAGCAGTTTATATACAGGGCAATATGGCTACACCTTC; CDR3aa: CASSLYTGQYGYTF
j_gene: TRBJ1-5; d_gene: .; abundance: .; v_gene: TRBV10-3; len: 14; CDR3nt: TGTGCCATCATGAACAGGGCGGTATATCAGCCCCAGCATTTT; CDR3aa: CAIMNRAVYQPQHF
j_gene: TRBJ2-3; d_gene: .; abundance: .; v_gene: TRBV7-3; len: 15; CDR3nt: TGTGCCAGCAGCTTAACCGGAGCGCTCACAGATACGCAGTATTTT; CDR3aa: CASSLTGALTDTQYF
j_gene: TRBJ1-3; d_gene: .; abundance: few; v_gene: TRBV7-8; len: 16; CDR3nt: TGTGCCAGCAGCTTATCGCCGAGCGGGAATGGAAACACCATATATTTT; CDR3aa: CASSLSPSGNGNTIYF
j_gene: TRBJ1-4; d_gene: TRBD1; abundance: .; v_gene: TRBV10-2; len: 14; CDR3nt: TGCGCCAGATCGGACAGGGCCGGAGAAGAAAAACTGTTTTTT; CDR3aa: CARSDRAGEEKLFF
j_gene: TRBJ1-1; d_gene: .; abundance: .; v_gene: TRBV7-6; len: 15; CDR3nt: TGTGCCAGCAGCCCTTGGGGGACAAGAGGGACTGAAGCTTTCTTT; CDR3aa: CASSPWGTRGTEAFF
j_gene: TRBJ2-2; d_gene: TRBD2; abundance: .; v_gene: TRBV9; len: 15; CDR3nt: TGTGCCAGCAGCTCAATAGCGGGACGAACCGGGGAGCTGTTTTTT; CDR3aa: CASSSIAGRTGELFF
j_gene: TRBJ1-6; d_gene: TRBD1; abundance: .; v_gene: TRBV6-5; len: 14; CDR3nt: TGTGCCAGCAGAGGACAGGGCCCTAATTCACCCCTCCACTTT; CDR3aa: CASRGQGPNSPLHF
j_gene: TRBJ1-2; d_gene: .; abundance: .; v_gene: TRBV7-2; len: 15; CDR3nt: TGTGCCAGCAGCCCCGACAGGTCCCCTGGCTATGGCTACACCTTC; CDR3aa: CASSPDRSPGYGYTF
j_gene: TRBJ2-1; d_gene: .; abundance: .; v_gene: TRBV20-1; len: 12; CDR3nt: TGCAGTGCCAGTGACAGATACAATGAGCAGTTCTTC; CDR3aa: CSASDRYNEQFF
j_gene: TRBJ1-5; d_gene: .; abundance: .; v_gene: TRBV7-9; len: 15; CDR3nt: TGTGCCAGCAGCTCTTCCCGTGGGGGGAGTGAGCCCCAGCATTTT; CDR3aa: CASSSSRGGSEPQHF
j_gene: TRBJ1-2; d_gene: TRBD1; abundance: .; v_gene: TRBV19; len: 14; CDR3nt: TGTGCCAGTAGTACAACAGGGGGCGGCTATGGCTACACCTTC; CDR3aa: CASSTTGGGYGYTF
j_gene: TRBJ1-6; d_gene: TRBD1; abundance: .; v_gene: TRBV18; len: 15; CDR3nt: TGTGCCAGCTCACCCCAGGGGGTGACGAGTTCACCCCTCCACTTT; CDR3aa: CASSPQGVTSSPLHF
j_gene: TRBJ1-6; d_gene: .; abundance: .; v_gene: TRBV6-1; len: 17; CDR3nt: TGTGCCAGCAGTGAAGCGCGGGACCTAGACTTTAATTCACCCCTCCACTTT; CDR3aa: CASSEARDLDFNSPLHF
j_gene: TRBJ1-2; d_gene: TRBD1; abundance: .; v_gene: TRBV7-2; len: 14; CDR3nt: TGTGCCAGCACCACTACGGACAGGGTCGGTGGCTACACCTTC; CDR3aa: CASTTTDRVGGYTF
j_gene: TRBJ2-1; d_gene: .; abundance: few; v_gene: TRBV25-1; len: 15; CDR3nt: TGTGCCAGCAGTGTGGGAGGGGGCTCCTACAATGAGCAGTTCTTC; CDR3aa: CASSVGGGSYNEQFF
j_gene: TRBJ1-2; d_gene: TRBD1; abundance: .; v_gene: TRBV4-1; len: 17; CDR3nt: TGCGCCAGCAGCCGAACCCCGGGCAGGGGGCAGGAAGATGGCTACACCTTC; CDR3aa: CASSRTPGRGQEDGYTF
j_gene: TRBJ2-2; d_gene: .; abundance: .; v_gene: TRBV5-1; len: 13; CDR3nt: TGCGCCAGCACTTACGACAGCTCCGGGGAGCTGTTTTTT; CDR3aa: CASTYDSSGELFF
j_gene: TRBJ1-1; d_gene: .; abundance: .; v_gene: TRBV18; len: 15; CDR3nt: TGTGCCAGCTCACCCGACTGGGGCGAAGGCACTGAAGCTTTCTTT; CDR3aa: CASSPDWGEGTEAFF
j_gene: TRBJ2-1; d_gene: TRBD2; abundance: once; v_gene: TRBV4-3; len: 14; CDR3nt: TGCGCCAGCAGCCGGAATAGCGGGGTCGATGAGCAGTTCTTC; CDR3aa: CASSRNSGVDEQFF
j_gene: TRBJ2-2; d_gene: TRBD1; abundance: .; v_gene: TRBV2; len: 15; CDR3nt: TGTGCCAGCAGTGGGGACAGGGGGAGCGGCGGGGAGCTGTTTTTT; CDR3aa: CASSGDRGSGGELFF
j_gene: TRBJ2-5; d_gene: TRBD1; abundance: .; v_gene: TRBV3-1/TRBV3-2; len: 12; CDR3nt: TGTGCCAGCAGTGACAGGGAAGAGACCCAGTACTTC; CDR3aa: CASSDREETQYF
j_gene: TRBJ2-7; d_gene: TRBD1; abundance: .; v_gene: TRBV3-1/TRBV3-2; len: 14; CDR3nt: TGTGCCAGCAGCTCTAACAGGGGGCTGTACGAGCAGTACTTC; CDR3aa: CASSSNRGLYEQYF
j_gene: TRBJ2-2; d_gene: .; abundance: .; v_gene: TRBV24-1; len: 12; CDR3nt: TGTGCCACGACCAGGGGCACCGGGGAGCTGTTTTTT; CDR3aa: CATTRGTGELFF
j_gene: TRBJ1-1; d_gene: .; abundance: .; v_gene: TRBV2; len: 13; CDR3nt: TGTGCCAGCAGCGCACAGGGGAACACTGAAGCTTTCTTT; CDR3aa: CASSAQGNTEAFF
j_gene: TRBJ1-2; d_gene: .; abundance: .; v_gene: TRBV15; len: 16; CDR3nt: TGTGCCACCAGCAGAGATCCCCTAACGCCATACTATGGCTACACCTTC; CDR3aa: CATSRDPLTPYYGYTF